One and the same sample provided the 18 T cell receptor beta chains below, sequenced in a study of T cells in Graves' hyperthyroidism and ophthalmopathy. TCR beta CDR3 region amplification was performed from RNA transcripts. The HTBI primer set was used in a first-round RT-PCR of the TCR CDR3. TCRdb reprocessed the multiplex PCR reads with MiXCR, giving one entry per CDR3 protein. Of 470,000 or so distinct CDR3 sequences detected, roughly 20% appear once; the ten largest clones hold more than 20%. Sequencing used blood. The origin of the receptors is a man in his late teens or twenties with Graves' hyperthyroidism.

This chain links TRBV4-1 with TRBJ2-7, with D possibly TRBD1 on 6 matching bases. This CDR3 has 15 amino acids. Trimming took off 1 base at V and 6 bases at J, with 16 bases between the two ends. The germline CDR1 and CDR2 sequences are MGHRA and YSYEKL. CDR3 coding DNA: TGCGCCAGCAGCCAAGCCGGGACATACGCCTCCGAGCAGTACTTC. Translation gives CASSQAGTYASEQYF.

In its sample, this clonotype was seen a few times. The V gene is TRBV30, the J gene TRBJ2-5; D may be TRBD2 (6 bases). V was shortened by 2 bases and J by 9 bases, with 13 bases between the two germline ends. Per the germline V gene, CDR1 is GTSNPN and CDR2 is SVGIG (reference sequence). The CDR3 sequence is 12 residues long. The CDR3 is CAWSLISGAQYF. CDR3 DNA: TGTGCCTGGAGTTTAATCTCGGGGGCCCAGTACTTC.

This clonotype appeared a few times. V and J are TRBV19 and TRBJ1-2; a weak D match, TRBD1 (6 bases). This CDR3 contains 13 residues. V lost 5 bases, J lost 8 bases, and 15 bases lay in between. CDR1 is LNHDA, CDR2 SQIVND, per germline (reference sequence). CDR3 in DNA: TGTGCCAGTAGTTCGGGGGGCTCCGGAGGCTACACCTTC. Translated, it gives CASSSGGSGGYTF.

This clonotype was detected many times. V gene TRBV30 combines with J gene TRBJ1-2, with TRBD1 matching 8 bases. CDR3 length: 11 amino acids. Losses at the gene ends were 8 bases for V and 6 bases for J; bases not matched to a gene: 5. Germline lookup yields CDR1 GTSNPN and CDR2 SVGIG (reference sequence). CDR3 nucleotides: TGTGCCCGGGACAGGCGGAATGGCTACACCTTC. This encodes CARDRRNGYTF.

This sequence joins TRBV2 and TRBJ1-1; perhaps TRBD1 as D (5 bases). Trimming left V 4 bases short and J 1 base short, with 13 bases between. The length of the CDR3 is 15 residues. Germline V gives CDR1 SNHLY, CDR2 FYNNEI. The CDR3 sequence: CASSGDLTENTEAFF. The CDR3 coding sequence is TGTGCCAGCAGTGGCGACCTGACAGAGAACACTGAAGCTTTCTTT.

This clonotype has more than one count but fewer than ten. This chain connects TRBV5-1 to TRBJ1-6, with D uncertain. The CDR3 is 15 residues long. V lost 0 bases and J lost 3, with 7 bases in between. Germline CDR1 and CDR2: SGHRS and YFSETQ. CDR3 protein: CASSLVPFYNSPLHF. CDR3 bases: TGCGCCAGCAGCTTGGTACCGTTCTATAATTCACCCCTCCACTTT.

This clonotype was found many times. The chain carries TRBV4-2 and TRBJ2-2, with D unresolved. CDR3 length equals 17 residues. Between the trimmed V and J ends, which lost 4 bases and 0 bases, there was a span of 15 bases. CDR1 is LGHNA and CDR2 is YNFKEQ in the germline V gene. For the CDR3, the DNA is TGTGCCAGCAGCCCCCCATTGTTGGGGACGAACACCGGGGAGCTGTTTTTT. Its protein is CASSPPLLGTNTGELFF.

Regarding this clonotype: This is likely a read error, given that the CDR3 carries no conserved phenylalanine or tryptophan at its end. The DNA is left out, because the CDR3 cannot be placed on it with certainty; the CDR3 is given as TCRdb lists it. The rearrangement links TRBV12-3 or TRBV12-4 to TRBJ1-1. Including both end residues, the CDR3 is 12 amino acids long. The CDR3 spells CASSISRTEAWL.

The chain joins TRBV6-1 to TRBJ1-1; 8 nucleotides agree with TRBD1. CDR1 MNHNS and CDR2 SASEGT come from the germline V gene. This CDR3 has 14 amino acids. With V trimmed by 5 bases and J by 5 bases, 7 bases remained unmatched. CDR3 nucleotide sequence: TGTGCCAGCAGTAATCAGGGGGCCGGGACTGAAGCTTTCTTT. This codes for CASSNQGAGTEAFF.

This clonotype was picked up many times. V and J are TRBV10-2 and TRBJ2-2; D unresolved. Germline CDR1 reads WSHSY; CDR2 reads SAAADI. The CDR3 consists of 13 residues. Trimming took 0 bases from V and 10 from J, leaving 9 bases between them. DNA of the CDR3: TGCGCCAGCAGTGAGTCGAAATGGACGGAGCTGTTTTTT. This translates into CASSESKWTELFF.

This clonotype was counted ten times or more. The gene calls are TRBV7-8 and TRBJ1-1; 10 positions agree with TRBD1. Germline V lookup: CDR1 SGHVS, CDR2 FQNEAQ. CDR3 length: 16 residues. V shed 5 bases, J shed 0 bases, and the junction held 6 bases outside the gene matches. CDR3 sequence reads: CASSRDRGFMNTEAFF. DNA of the CDR3: TGTGCCAGCAGCCGGGACAGGGGCTTTATGAACACTGAAGCTTTCTTT.

The table lists this clonotype with a few counts. The chain links TRBV12-3 or TRBV12-4 to TRBJ2-2; D tentatively reads TRBD1 or TRBD2 (5 bases each). The V and J ends lost 5 bases and 5 bases respectively, with 15 bases between them. The CDR3 runs to 15 residues. The CDR3 coding sequence is TGTGCCAGCAGTCCCCCAGGGAGTCATACCGGGGAGCTGTTTTTT. Translated: CASSPPGSHTGELFF.

This sequence joins TRBV27 and TRBJ2-7, with 9 bases fitting TRBD1. With 4 bases clipped from V and 7 bases from J, the junction kept 8 bases outside the gene matches. Per germline, CDR1 MNHEY and CDR2 SMNVEV (reference sequence). The CDR3 covers 14 residues. The DNA of the CDR3 is TGTGCCAGCAGTTCCATCGGACAGGGGAAAGAGCAGTACTTC. It translates to CASSSIGQGKEQYF.

This clonotype was recorded many times. The chain recombines TRBV7-9 with TRBJ1-2; TRBD1 matches 8 bases. CDR1 SEHNR and CDR2 FQNEAQ come from the germline V gene (reference sequence). V lost 4 bases to trimming and J lost 4 bases; unmatched junction nucleotides: 5. The CDR3 loop spans 14 amino acids. The CDR3 spells CASSSEGQVYGYTF. In DNA, the CDR3 is TGTGCCAGCAGCTCCGAGGGACAGGTCTATGGCTACACCTTC.

This clonotype was detected ten times or more. This chain uses TRBV5-1 with TRBJ1-3; no firm D call. The germline V gene has CDR1 SGHRS and CDR2 YFSETQ. CDR3 length: 13 amino acids. Trimming left V 4 bases short and J 4 bases short, with 9 bases between. CDR3 coding DNA: TGCGCCAGCAGCGCGGCAGGCGGAAACACCATATATTTT. Its translation: CASSAAGGNTIYF. Complete variable domain (other parts from reference TRBV5-1 and TRBJ1-3): KAGVTQTPRYLIKTRGQQVTLSCSPISGHRSVSWYQQTPGQGLQFLFEYFSETQRNKGNFPGRFSGRQFSNSRSEMNVSTLELGDSALYLCASSAAGGNTIYFGEGSWLTVV.

This clonotype was observed a handful of times. This sequence joins TRBV5-1 and TRBJ1-6, with D hard to call. With 7 bases removed from V and 7 bases from J, the gap between germline ends came to 9 bases. Per the germline V gene, CDR1 is SGHRS and CDR2 is YFSETQ. This CDR3 has 12 amino acids. CDR3 DNA: TGCGCCAGCGGCTACCCAAATTCACCCCTCCACTTT. Amino acids: CASGYPNSPLHF.

This clonotype occurred many times. The rearrangement joins TRBV10-3 to TRBJ2-7; a possible D gene is TRBD1 (5 bases). The ends were cut back, 0 bases at V and 0 bases at J, with 12 bases in the middle. Germline lookup yields CDR1 ENHRY and CDR2 SYGVKD. The CDR3 loop spans 16 amino acids. The CDR3 region is CAISESTALSSYEQYF. In DNA form, the CDR3 reads TGTGCCATCAGTGAGTCGACAGCCCTTTCCTCCTACGAGCAGTACTTC.

This clonotype was detected many times. The chain carries TRBV5-1 and TRBJ2-4; D unclear. Germline-derived CDR1 and CDR2 are SGHRS and YFSETQ. V lost 4 bases to trimming and J lost 5 bases, with 10 bases between them. CDR3 length equals 13 residues. The CDR3 is CASSQGQENIQYF. CDR3 DNA sequence: TGCGCCAGCAGCCAAGGGCAGGAAAACATTCAGTACTTC.